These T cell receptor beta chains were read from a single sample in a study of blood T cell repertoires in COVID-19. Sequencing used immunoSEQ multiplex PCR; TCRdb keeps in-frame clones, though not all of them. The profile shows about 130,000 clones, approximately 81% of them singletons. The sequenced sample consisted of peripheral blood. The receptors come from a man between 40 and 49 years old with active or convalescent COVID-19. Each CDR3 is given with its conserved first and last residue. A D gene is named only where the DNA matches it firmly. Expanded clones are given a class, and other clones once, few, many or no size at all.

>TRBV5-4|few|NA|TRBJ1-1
TGTGCCAGCAGCCGCGCGGGGGGCACTGAAGCTTTCTTT
CASSRAGGTEAFF
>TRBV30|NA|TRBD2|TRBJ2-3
TGTGCCTGGAGTCCTCTTGGCGGGGGTAACACAGATACGCAGTATTTT
CAWSPLGGGNTDTQYF
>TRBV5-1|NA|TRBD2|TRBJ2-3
TGCGCCAGCAGCTTGGGACTAGCGGGGCACACAGATACGCAGTATTTT
CASSLGLAGHTDTQYF
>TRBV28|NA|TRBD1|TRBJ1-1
TGTGCCAGCAGTTCCGGGACAGGGCGTCAAGCTTTCTTT
CASSSGTGRQAFF
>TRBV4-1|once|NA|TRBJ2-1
TGCGCCAGCAGCCACGGACGGCGGGTGGGGAATGAGCAGTTCTTC
CASSHGRRVGNEQFF
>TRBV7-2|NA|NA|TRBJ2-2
TGTGCCAGCTTCAGGGACACCTCGAACACCGGGGAGCTGTTTTTT
CASFRDTSNTGELFF
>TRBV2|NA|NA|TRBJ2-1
TGTGCCAGCTTAAGCAGAGGGCTCTACAATGAGCAGTTCTTC
CASLSRGLYNEQFF
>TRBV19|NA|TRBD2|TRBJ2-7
TGTGCCAGTAGTCCCAGACTAGCGGGGGCCTCCTACGAGCAGTACTTC
CASSPRLAGASYEQYF
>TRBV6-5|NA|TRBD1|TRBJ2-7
TGTGCCAGCAGTCGGGACAGGGGTTCCTACGAGCAGTACTTC
CASSRDRGSYEQYF
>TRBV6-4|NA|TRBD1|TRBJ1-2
TGTGCCGGACTTGCGATCACAGGGGGCTATGGCTACACCTTC
CAGLAITGGYGYTF
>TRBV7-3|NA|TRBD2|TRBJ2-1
TGTGCCAGCAGCTTATTCGGGCAGACTAGCGGCGTTTACAATGAGCAGTTCTTC
CASSLFGQTSGVYNEQFF
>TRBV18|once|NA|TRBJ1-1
TGTGCCAGCTCATTCGACCGACAACCTGTGAACACTGAAGCTTTCTTT
CASSFDRQPVNTEAFF
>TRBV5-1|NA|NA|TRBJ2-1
TGCGCCAGCAGCTTGGTGGGGGCCACCTATGACAATGAGCAGTTCTTC
CASSLVGATYDNEQFF
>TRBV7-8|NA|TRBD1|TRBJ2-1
TGTGCCAGCAGCTTCCTGGACAGGGGAGGCGATGAGCAGTTCTTC
CASSFLDRGGDEQFF
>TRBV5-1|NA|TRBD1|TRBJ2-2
TGCGCCAGCAGCTTGGGGCAGGGGGACACCGGGGAGCTGTTTTTT
CASSLGQGDTGELFF
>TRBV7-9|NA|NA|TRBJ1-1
TGTGCCAGCAGCTGGAGGCAAAGTGGGCGAGATCCTATGAACACTGAAGCTTTCTTT
CASSWRQSGRDPMNTEAFF
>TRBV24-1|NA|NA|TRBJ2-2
TGTGCCACCAGTGATTTGTTGGGGAGAGACACCGGGGAGCTGTTTTTT
CATSDLLGRDTGELFF
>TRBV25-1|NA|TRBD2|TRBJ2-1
TGTGCCAGCAGCTCTAGCGGGAGGTCGGCCAATGAGCAGTTCTTC
CASSSSGRSANEQFF
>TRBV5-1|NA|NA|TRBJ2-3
TGCGCCAGCAGCGCCCCTAATACAGATACGCAGTATTTT
CASSAPNTDTQYF
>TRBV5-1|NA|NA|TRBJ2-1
TGCGCCAGCAGCTTTGGGGGACTCTACAATGAGCAGTTCTTC
CASSFGGLYNEQFF
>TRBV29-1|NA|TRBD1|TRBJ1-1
TGCAGCGTCCAGGGGGACCAGAACACTGAAGCTTTCTTT
CSVQGDQNTEAFF
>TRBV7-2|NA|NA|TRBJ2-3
TGTGCCAGCAGCTTAGCGGGGGGGCCAGCAGATACGCAGTATTTT
CASSLAGGPADTQYF
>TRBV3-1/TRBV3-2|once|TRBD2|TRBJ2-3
TGTGCCAGCAGCCCCTCCTCCGGCGGGGGGAGCACAGATACGCAGTATTTT
CASSPSSGGGSTDTQYF
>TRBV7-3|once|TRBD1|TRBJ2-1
TGTGCCAGCGTACCGGGACAGGGTTACAATGAGCAGTTCTTC
CASVPGQGYNEQFF
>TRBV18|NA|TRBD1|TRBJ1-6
TGTGCCAGCTCACCAGGGACAGGGAATTCACCCCTCCACTTT
CASSPGTGNSPLHF
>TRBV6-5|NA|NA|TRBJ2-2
TGTGCCAGCAGAGGCGGGACGAACACCGGGGAGCTGTTTTTT
CASRGGTNTGELFF
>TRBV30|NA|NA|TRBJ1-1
TGTGCCTGGAGTGCAGGGGACCACACTGAAGCTTTCTTT
CAWSAGDHTEAFF
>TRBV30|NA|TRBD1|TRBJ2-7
TGTGCCTGGGGACAGGCCACCTACGAGCAGTACTTC
CAWGQATYEQYF
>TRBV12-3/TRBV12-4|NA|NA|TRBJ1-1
TGTGCCAGCAGTCCCGCGGGTAACACTGAAGCTTTCTTT
CASSPAGNTEAFF
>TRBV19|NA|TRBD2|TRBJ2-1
TGTGCCAGTAGTCCGACTAGCGGGTACTACAATGAGCAGTTCTTC
CASSPTSGYYNEQFF
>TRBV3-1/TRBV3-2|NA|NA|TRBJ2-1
TGTGCCAGCAGCGCTACAGACGGAAGCTCCTACAATGAGCAGTTCTTC
CASSATDGSSYNEQFF
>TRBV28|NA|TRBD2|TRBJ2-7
TGTGCCAGCAGTTTACCGACTAGCGTAAGCTCCTACGAGCAGTACTTC
CASSLPTSVSSYEQYF
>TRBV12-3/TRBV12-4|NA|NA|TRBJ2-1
TGTGCCAGCAGTTTAAGTAGTGAGGAGCAGTTCTTC
CASSLSSEEQFF
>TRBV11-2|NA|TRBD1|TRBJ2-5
TGTGCCAGCAGCTTAGATCTCTTGGGGACAGGGGCTAAAGAGACCCAGTACTTC
CASSLDLLGTGAKETQYF
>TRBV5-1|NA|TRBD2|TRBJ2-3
TGCGCCAGCAGCTGGAAGGGGAGCGGGACCACAGATACGCAGTATTTT
CASSWKGSGTTDTQYF
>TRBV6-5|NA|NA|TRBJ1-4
TGTGCCAGCAACCCCACCGCGGTAGTTGATGAAAAACTGTTTTTT
CASNPTAVVDEKLFF
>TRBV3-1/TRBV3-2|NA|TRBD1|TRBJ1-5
TGTGCCAGCAGCCAGAGACAGGGGATAGGTCAGCCCCAGCATTTT
CASSQRQGIGQPQHF
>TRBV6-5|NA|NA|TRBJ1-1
TGTGCCAGCAGTCGAGGGGGAGTTGAAGCTTTCTTT
CASSRGGVEAFF
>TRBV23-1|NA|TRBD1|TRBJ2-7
TGCGCCAGCAGTCAGGACAGGGGGTCCTACGAGCAGTACTTC
CASSQDRGSYEQYF
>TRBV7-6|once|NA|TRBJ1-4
TGTGCCAGCAGCTTAGCGCGCGCTCGGGAAAAACTGTTTTTT
CASSLARAREKLFF
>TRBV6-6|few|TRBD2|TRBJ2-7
TGTGCCAGCAGTGCCTCGCGTGGGGGGGCCTACGAGCAGTACTTC
CASSASRGGAYEQYF
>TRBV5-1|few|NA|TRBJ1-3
TGCGCCAGCAGCCCATCTGGGGGCCGGAACACCATATATTTT
CASSPSGGRNTIYF
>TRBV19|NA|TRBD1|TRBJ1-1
TGTGCCATTCTGGACAGGGAAAGGACTGAAGCTTTCTTT
CAILDRERTEAFF
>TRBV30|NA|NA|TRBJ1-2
TGTGCCTGGAAGGCGGGAATCCCTTCAGGGGGCTACACCTTC
CAWKAGIPSGGYTF
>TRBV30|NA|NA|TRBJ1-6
TGTGCCTTGTTGAAGGGGACAAAGGGATTTACGAGCTCCTATAATTCACCCCTCCACTTT
CALLKGTKGFTSSYNSPLHF
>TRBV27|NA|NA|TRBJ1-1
TGTGCCAGCAGTTTAACGGGGATTGGCACTGAAGCTTTCTTT
CASSLTGIGTEAFF
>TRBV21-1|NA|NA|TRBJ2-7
TGTGCCAGCAGTTGGAGGACAGGGGACAGGGAGCAGTACTTC
CASSWRTGDREQYF
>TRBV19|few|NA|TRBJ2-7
TGTGCCAGTGGACAGTACGAGCAGTACTTC
CASGQYEQYF
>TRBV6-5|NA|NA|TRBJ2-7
TGTGCCAGCAGGGACGACAGGAGCTACGAGCAGTACTTC
CASRDDRSYEQYF